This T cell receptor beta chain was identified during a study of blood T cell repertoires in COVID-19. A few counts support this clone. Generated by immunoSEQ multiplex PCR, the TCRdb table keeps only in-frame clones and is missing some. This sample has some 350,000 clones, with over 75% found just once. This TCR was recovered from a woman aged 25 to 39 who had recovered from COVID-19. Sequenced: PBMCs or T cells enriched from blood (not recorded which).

CDR3 loop: CASSFSGGYTF. CDR3 sequence (DNA): TGTGCCAGCAGCTTCTCAGGAGGCTACACCTTC. This chain links TRBV7-9 with TRBJ1-2; D is ambiguous. Germline V lookup: CDR1 SEHNR, CDR2 FQNEAQ (reference sequence). V lost 3 bases, J lost 8 bases, and 7 bases lay in between. CDR3 length equals 11 residues.